What follows are 25 T cell receptor beta chains derived from one specimen sequenced in a study of PD-L1 blockade in urothelial cancer (TCRdb year 2017). To prepare the library, the immunoSEQ multiplex PCR assay was applied. TCRdb stores this immuneACCESS table with in-frame sequences only. Part of the clones is absent; in the studies checked, under half of the shortfall reflects unresolved V genes, and no reason is known for the rest. The sample contains around 19,000 clones, about four fifths of them found a single time. The top ten hold roughly 1.7% of the sample. Explained via the paper, the time point label denotes: peripheral blood 6 weeks after treatment start. The sequencing used PBMCs, collected around atezolizumab (anti-PD-L1) treatment. The receptors were gathered from a man in his fifties or sixties with urothelial cancer.

This clone was seen a few times. The rearrangement links TRBV19 to TRBJ1-5; weak D call: TRBD1 (5 bases). The germline V and J ends were trimmed by 0 bases and 7 bases, with 16 bases remaining between them. Germline loops: CDR1 LNHDA, CDR2 SQIVND (reference sequence). This CDR3 contains 16 residues. This chain's CDR3 is CASSIEWQSRGQPQHF. CDR3 nucleotide sequence: TGTGCCAGTAGTATAGAGTGGCAATCAAGGGGCCAGCCCCAGCATTTT.

The V gene is TRBV2, the J gene TRBJ2-7, with unresolved D. V lost 2 bases and J 6 bases, leaving 8 bases between the germline ends. Germline V lookup: CDR1 SNHLY, CDR2 FYNNEI. This CDR3 spans 12 amino acids. In nucleotides, the CDR3 is TGTGCCAGCAGTGAACCCCCCTCCGAGCAGTACTTC. It is translated as CASSEPPSEQYF. Together with reference TRBV2 and TRBJ2-7, the CDR3 gives the full variable domain: EPEVTQTPSHQVTQMGQEVILRCVPISNHLYFYWYRQILGQKVEFLVSFYNNEISEKSEIFDDQFSVERPDGSNFTLKIRSTKLEDSAMYFCASSEPPSEQYFGPGTRLTVT.

This clone was seen once. The rearrangement links TRBV2 to TRBJ1-1; D gene uncertain. The germline gives CDR1 SNHLY, CDR2 FYNNEI. There are 12 residues in the CDR3. The germline V and J ends were trimmed by 6 bases and 0 bases, with 5 bases remaining between them. CDR3 amino acids: CASSRVNTEAFF. CDR3 DNA: TGTGCCAGCAGCCGAGTGAACACTGAAGCTTTCTTT. Based on the CDR3 plus reference TRBV2 and TRBJ1-1, the full variable domain is EPEVTQTPSHQVTQMGQEVILRCVPISNHLYFYWYRQILGQKVEFLVSFYNNEISEKSEIFDDQFSVERPDGSNFTLKIRSTKLEDSAMYFCASSRVNTEAFFGQGTRLTVV.

This clone was seen a single time. The rearrangement links TRBV9 to TRBJ2-3; 9 bases fit TRBD2. V lost 0 bases to trimming and J lost 3 bases; unmatched junction nucleotides: 8. Germline CDR1 and CDR2: SGDLS and YYNGEE. This CDR3 contains 17 residues. CDR3 nucleotides: TGTGCCAGCAGCGTAGGTTTAGCGGGGGCTGTGACAGATACGCAGTATTTT. It specifies CASSVGLAGAVTDTQYF.

The rearrangement uses TRBV6-4 and TRBJ2-2; perhaps TRBD2 as D (6 bases). CDR3 length: 15 amino acids. Per the germline V gene, CDR1 is MRHNA and CDR2 is SNTAGT. V shed 2 bases and J shed 10 bases, with 17 bases lying between them. CDR3 nucleotides: TGTGCCAGCAGTGACAGGGACTTCCGTGCTTTGGAGCTGTTTTTT. Protein sequence: CASSDRDFRALELFF.

The rearrangement links TRBV7-9 to TRBJ1-2; TRBD1 matches at 8 bases. The germline V gene has CDR1 SEHNR and CDR2 FQNEAQ (reference sequence). This CDR3 is built from 15 residues. The V segment lost 2 bases and the J segment 8 bases; nucleotides outside the gene matches: 10. The CDR3 DNA follows: TGTGCCAGCAGCTTAAGGTTGGCAGGGGGCGAGGGCTACACCTTC. Protein product: CASSLRLAGGEGYTF.

The chain carries TRBV5-6 and TRBJ1-3; 9 nucleotides agree with TRBD1. V shed 4 bases and J 0 bases; nucleotides not matched to a gene: 8. The CDR3 contains 17 residues. Per germline, CDR1 SGHDT and CDR2 YYEEEE. In DNA, the CDR3 is TGTGCCAGCAGCCCCCCGGGGACAGGGTTCTCTGGAAACACCATATATTTT. It specifies CASSPPGTGFSGNTIYF. The variable domain in full, completed from reference TRBV5-6 and TRBJ1-3, reads DAGVTQSPTHLIKTRGQQVTLRCSPKSGHDTVSWYQQALGQGPQFIFQYYEEEERQRGNFPDRFSGHQFPNYSSELNVNALLLGDSALYLCASSPPGTGFSGNTIYFGEGSWLTVV.

As to this clone: At one end the junction does not follow the germline gene, possibly because of a read error. This chain links TRBV7-7 with TRBJ2-2; D is perhaps TRBD1 (5 bases). The CDR3 is 12 amino acids. Germline assignment: CDR1 SSHAT and CDR2 FNYEAQ (reference sequence). CDR3 sequence reads: CASRQMGGELFF. The DNA of the CDR3 is TGTGCTAGCAGACAGATGGGCGGGGAGCTGTTTTTT.

The genes are TRBV27 and TRBJ1-1; a possible D gene is TRBD1 (6 bases). The ends were cut back, 7 bases at V and 1 base at J, with 13 bases in the middle. The CDR3 totals 14 residues. Germline lookup yields CDR1 MNHEY and CDR2 SMNVEV (reference sequence). The CDR3 reads CASTRGGANTEAFF. In nucleotides, the CDR3 is TGTGCCAGCACCAGGGGCGGTGCGAACACTGAAGCTTTCTTT.

The chain carries TRBV2 and TRBJ2-4; 9 nucleotides match TRBD1. V shed 6 bases and J 15 bases; nucleotides not matched to a gene: 15. CDR1 is SNHLY, CDR2 FYNNEI, per germline. The CDR3 has 14 amino acids. CDR3 DNA sequence: TGTGCCAGCAGCAGAACTGGACAGGGGCCCTTTCCGTACTTC. Translating it yields CASSRTGQGPFPYF.

The V call is TRBV5-6, the J call TRBJ2-3; 10 bases fit TRBD2. The CDR3 covers 16 residues. The V segment lost 3 bases and the J segment 2 bases; nucleotides outside the gene matches: 6. Germline CDR1 and CDR2: SGHDT and YYEEEE. The CDR3 reads CASSWSGTSDTDTQYF. CDR3 DNA: TGTGCCAGCAGCTGGTCCGGGACTAGCGACACAGATACGCAGTATTTT.

The table lists this clone with a few counts. V gene TRBV5-1 combines with J gene TRBJ1-2; D call uncertain. The CDR3 spans 13 residues. V was pared by 4 bases and J by 4 bases, with 11 bases between. The germline CDR1 and CDR2 sequences are SGHRS and YFSETQ. CDR3 coding DNA: TGCGCCAGCAGCACGGAGGTTCGCTATGGCTACACCTTC. Protein product: CASSTEVRYGYTF.

This chain connects TRBV5-1 to TRBJ2-6, with 12 nucleotides matching TRBD2. The CDR3 contains 17 residues. The V gene's germline CDR1 is SGHRS and CDR2 YFSETQ. Germline trimming cut 2 bases from V and 2 bases from J; bases unmatched to any gene: 2. CDR3 loop: CASSLLAGGTGANVLTF. In DNA form, the CDR3 reads TGCGCCAGCAGCTTACTAGCGGGGGGTACTGGGGCCAACGTCCTGACTTTC.

The chain joins TRBV2 to TRBJ1-3; a weak D match, TRBD1 (5 bases). The CDR3 spans 17 residues. V was clipped by 6 bases and J by 0 bases, with 18 bases between them. CDR1 and CDR2 from the germline V gene are SNHLY and FYNNEI. CDR3 residues: CASRFSARTSSGNTIYF. Written as DNA, the CDR3 is TGTGCCAGCAGGTTTTCGGCCCGGACAAGCTCTGGAAACACCATATATTTT.

This chain uses TRBV19 with TRBJ2-1, with D tentatively TRBD2 (5 bases). The V end lost 5 bases, the J end lost 0 bases, and 11 bases lay between the germline ends. CDR1 is LNHDA and CDR2 is SQIVND in the germline V gene (reference sequence). The CDR3 has 15 amino acids. CDR3: CASSGGGLSYNEQFF. CDR3 DNA: TGTGCCAGTAGTGGTGGCGGACTCTCCTACAATGAGCAGTTCTTC.

The chain recombines TRBV5-1 with TRBJ1-6; possible D gene TRBD1, 6 bases. Trimming left V 0 bases short and J 8 bases short, with 9 bases between. This CDR3 has 14 amino acids. Germline CDR1 SGHRS, CDR2 YFSETQ. The CDR3, as DNA: TGCGCCAGCAGCTTGGTACAGGGAGATTCACCCCTCCACTTT. Encoded protein: CASSLVQGDSPLHF.

J is TRBJ2-5 and V is TRBV5-3; no firm D call. TRBV5-3 is given ORF status, its function remaining uncertain. V was trimmed by 4 bases and J by 2 bases, leaving 21 bases between them. The CDR3 runs 17 residues. CDR3 sequence reads: CARSPYLVPQPQETQYF. The CDR3 DNA sequence: TGTGCCAGAAGCCCCTATCTAGTCCCCCAACCTCAAGAGACCCAGTACTTC.

The rearrangement links TRBV5-1 to TRBJ2-7; TRBD2 might be the D (5 bases). Germline V CDR1 and CDR2: SGHRS, YFSETQ. V lost 2 bases and J 0 bases, leaving 9 bases between the germline ends. CDR3 size: 14 residues. CDR3 protein: CASSLLALSYEQYF. The CDR3 coding sequence is TGCGCCAGCAGCTTATTAGCGCTCTCCTACGAGCAGTACTTC.

The V and J genes are TRBV5-1 and TRBJ2-1; 9 nucleotides agree with TRBD1. With V trimmed by 5 bases and J by 10 bases, 7 bases remained unmatched. The CDR3 sequence is 13 residues long. Germline-derived CDR1 and CDR2 are SGHRS and YFSETQ. The CDR3 DNA follows: TGCGCCAGCAGTGGACAGGGGATAGGGGAGCAGTTCTTC. This encodes CASSGQGIGEQFF.

This clone was seen more than once but under ten times. This chain uses TRBV6-1 with TRBJ1-6; TRBD1 agrees at 10 bases. Germline V gene data show CDR1 as MNHNS and CDR2 as SASEGT. V trimming: 6 bases; J trimming: 7 bases; junction bases outside the gene matches: 3. There are 14 residues in the CDR3. This chain's CDR3 is CASRPDRGNSPLHF. DNA for the CDR3: TGTGCCAGCAGACCGGACAGGGGGAATTCACCCCTCCACTTT.

V is TRBV10-3 and J is TRBJ1-4; D is possibly TRBD1 (6 bases). CDR1 is ENHRY, CDR2 SYGVKD, per germline. Trimming left V 10 bases short and J 8 bases short, with 17 bases between. CDR3 size: 13 residues. In DNA, the CDR3 is TGTGCCACAGCGACAGGTTTGAGGGAAAAACTGTTTTTT. Its translation: CATATGLREKLFF.

V is TRBV6-1 and J is TRBJ2-1, with 8 bases identical to TRBD2. The CDR3 length is 14 residues. CDR1 is MNHNS and CDR2 is SASEGT in the germline V gene. V lost 3 bases to trimming and J lost 2 bases; unmatched junction nucleotides: 0. DNA for the CDR3: TGTGCCAGCAGTGAGCGGGGGGCCTACAATGAGCAGTTCTTC. Translating it yields CASSERGAYNEQFF.

V usage is TRBV6-6 and J usage is TRBJ2-1, with 10 bases that match TRBD2. The V segment lost 5 bases and the J segment 7 bases; nucleotides outside the gene matches: 11. This CDR3 region has 16 residues. Germline V gives CDR1 MNHNY, CDR2 SVGAGI (reference sequence). Here the CDR3 reads CASSPPRSGGVNEQFF. The CDR3 coding sequence is TGTGCCAGCAGTCCGCCCCGAAGCGGGGGGGTTAATGAGCAGTTCTTC.

The chain couples TRBV2 to TRBJ1-1; D remains unclear. This CDR3 comprises 15 residues. Germline V lookup: CDR1 SNHLY, CDR2 FYNNEI. The germline V and J ends were trimmed by 2 bases and 0 bases, with 10 bases remaining between them. CDR3: CASSEPRLLNTEAFF. The CDR3 DNA follows: TGTGCCAGCAGTGAACCCCGACTGCTGAACACTGAAGCTTTCTTT.

V usage is TRBV6-6 and J usage is TRBJ2-3, with D unresolved. Germline V gives CDR1 MNHNY, CDR2 SVGAGI (reference sequence). V was cut by 4 bases and J by 6 bases, with 8 bases left in between. This CDR3 contains 12 residues. DNA for the CDR3: TGTGCCAGCAGTTCCGACGGGGATACGCAGTATTTT. It yields the protein CASSSDGDTQYF.